Given below is one T cell receptor (beta chain) in context. The target of this receptor is not known. No base-level quality is on record; no much larger clone is a single base apart. This sample was taken from a study of control samples from healthy donors and cancer patients (TCRdb year 2020). Library preparation was by the immunoSEQ multiplex PCR assay. This immuneACCESS table, as held by TCRdb, lists in-frame sequences with V and J called but not all clones. Of the missing ones, under half trace to an unresolved V gene in checked studies; the others have no known cause. The sample profile shows around 17,000 clones; 85% to 90% of them were found once. About 34% of the sample lies in the top ten. Trimming removed 5 bases from V and 8 bases from J, leaving 7 bases between the germline ends. The CDR3 covers 11 residues, taking in both the cysteine and the phenylalanine. Solely the CDR3 DNA is kept, with 33 bases framed from the first base. The CDR1 and CDR2 encoded by the germline V gene are SGHDT and YYEEEE.

Rearrangement joined TRBV5-6 to TRBJ1-4; confidence is insufficient to name the D gene. The sample was PBMCs. This receptor was taken from a man aged 60 to 75 with head and neck cancer. The nucleotide sequence is given as TGTGCCAGCAGTCATGGAGAAAAACTGTTTTTT. Its translation is CASSHGEKLFF.